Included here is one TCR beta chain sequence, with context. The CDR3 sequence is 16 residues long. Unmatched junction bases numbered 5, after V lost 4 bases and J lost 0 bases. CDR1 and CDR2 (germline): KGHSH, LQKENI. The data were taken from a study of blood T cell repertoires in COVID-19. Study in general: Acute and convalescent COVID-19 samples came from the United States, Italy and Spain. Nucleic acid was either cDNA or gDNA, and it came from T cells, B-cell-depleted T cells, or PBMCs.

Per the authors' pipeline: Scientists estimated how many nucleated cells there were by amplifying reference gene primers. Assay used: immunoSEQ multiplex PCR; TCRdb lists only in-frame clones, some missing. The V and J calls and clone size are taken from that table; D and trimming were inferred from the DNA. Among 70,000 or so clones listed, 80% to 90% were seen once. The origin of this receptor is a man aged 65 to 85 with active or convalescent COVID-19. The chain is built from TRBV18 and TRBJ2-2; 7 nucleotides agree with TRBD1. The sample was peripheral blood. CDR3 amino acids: CASSLGQVANTGELFF. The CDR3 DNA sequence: TGTGCCAGCTCACTTGGACAGGTTGCGAACACCGGGGAGCTGTTTTTT.